A selection of T cell receptor beta chains follows, all from one sample in a study of neurological immune-mediated disorders. TCRdb called the 5' RACE reads again in MiXCR, with one record for every CDR3 protein. In the table there are fewer than 50,000 distinct CDR3 sequences, over 9.5% of which are singletons. The specimen sequenced was PBMCs. The receptors were sampled from a male donor with HTLV-1-associated myelopathy (HAM/TSP). The CDR3 runs from the conserved cysteine through the conserved F or W. The D gene is left open where the match is weak. Size values are once, few and many counts, or a class for expanded clones, and some rows have none.

abundance	d_gene	len	v_gene	j_gene	CDR3nt	CDR3aa
many	NA	13	TRBV7-2	TRBJ2-7	TGTGCCAGCAGAACCAAGGGATCCTACGAGCAGTACTTC	CASRTKGSYEQYF
many	NA	13	TRBV5-1	TRBJ1-1	TGCGCCAGCAGCTTCAGGGGAGGCACTGAAGCTTTCTTT	CASSFRGGTEAFF
many	NA	10	TRBV20-1	TRBJ2-1	TGCAGTGCTAGGGACAATGAGCAGTTCTTC	CSARDNEQFF
many	NA	15	TRBV24-1	TRBJ2-7	TGTGCCACCAGTGATAGGAAAGATGGGCTCTACGAGCAGTACTTC	CATSDRKDGLYEQYF
many	TRBD2	13	TRBV5-6	TRBJ2-1	TGTGCCAGCTCCCGGGACTATTACAATGAGCAGTTCTTC	CASSRDYYNEQFF
many	TRBD1	13	TRBV7-6	TRBJ2-1	TGTGCCAGCAGCTGGCGGACAGGGGATGAGCAGTTCTTC	CASSWRTGDEQFF
many	NA	13	TRBV20-1	TRBJ1-1	TGCAGTGCTACCCTGGACATGAACACTGAAGCTTTCTTT	CSATLDMNTEAFF
NA	NA	15	TRBV18	TRBJ1-6	TGTGCCAGCTCACCTACCCAAGGGGGACCCCCCACCCTCCACTTT	CASSPTQGGPPTLHF
many	TRBD2	14	TRBV20-1	TRBJ2-7	TGCAGTGCTATACAAGTTAGCGGGGGGGACGAGCAGTACTTC	CSAIQVSGGDEQYF
many	NA	15	TRBV6-5	TRBJ1-1	TGTGCCAGCAGTTACTATCGCAGGACGAACACTGAAGCTTTCTTT	CASSYYRRTNTEAFF
many	TRBD2	14	TRBV5-6	TRBJ2-7	TGTGCCAGCAGCCCGGGACTACCTACCTACGAGCAGTACTTC	CASSPGLPTYEQYF
many	TRBD1	14	TRBV27	TRBJ1-1	TGTGCCAGCAGTTTAAGGACAGGGGAATCCGAAGCTTTCTTT	CASSLRTGESEAFF
many	TRBD1	14	TRBV6-2/TRBV6-3	TRBJ1-1	TGTGCCAGCAGCCGAGACAGGGTGAACACTGAAGCTTTCTTT	CASSRDRVNTEAFF
many	NA	14	TRBV20-1	TRBJ1-6	TGCAGTGCTAGACGGGACAACTCAGTTTCACCCCTCCACTTT	CSARRDNSVSPLHF
many	NA	15	TRBV7-2	TRBJ1-4	TGTGCCAGCAGCTTAGAGGGGACCGGAGATGAAAAACTGTTTTTT	CASSLEGTGDEKLFF
many	NA	16	TRBV2	TRBJ2-2	TGTGCCAGCAGTGAGGTTGCAGCGACGAACACCGGGGAGCTGTTTTTT	CASSEVAATNTGELFF
NA	NA	14	TRBV14	TRBJ2-7	TGTGCCAGCAGCCAAGGCTCTAGGCTTTACGAGCAGTACTTC	CASSQGSRLYEQYF
many	NA	17	TRBV21-1	TRBJ2-7	TGTGCCAGCAGCAAAGAGGGGGCAGGGGTCCTAGAGTACGAGCAGTACTTC	CASSKEGAGVLEYEQYF
few	NA	13	TRBV3-1	TRBJ1-5	TGTGTCAGCAGCCACACCCCAGATCAGCCCCAGCATTTT	CVSSHTPDQPQHF
many	NA	13	TRBV20-1	TRBJ2-7	TGCAGTGCTGCCCCCTCCGGGGTGTACGAGCAGTACTTC	CSAAPSGVYEQYF
many	NA	16	TRBV29-1	TRBJ2-4	TGCAGCGTTGCTCCTTTTGGACTGACAGCCAAAAACATTCAGTACTTC	CSVAPFGLTAKNIQYF
many	TRBD1	16	TRBV5-5	TRBJ2-2	TGTGCCAGCAGCCCTCGGACAGGGGGAGAGCGGGGGGAGCTGTTTTTT	CASSPRTGGERGELFF
many	NA	12	TRBV20-1	TRBJ2-2	TGCAGTGCTTCAGGGCGGACCGGGGAGCTGTTTTTT	CSASGRTGELFF
many	NA	12	TRBV3-1	TRBJ1-1	TGTGCCAGCAGCACGATATCGACTGAAGCTTTCTTT	CASSTISTEAFF